What follows are 32 T cell receptor beta chains derived from one specimen sequenced in a study of blood T cell repertoires in COVID-19. Here immunoSEQ multiplex PCR was the method, and the copy in TCRdb shows in-frame clones only, minus some. The sample lists about 180,000 clones; about 83% were seen once. Sequencing was performed on peripheral blood. The source of these receptors is a human donor in a cohort sampled during active COVID-19.

The chain joins TRBV15 to TRBJ1-5; D remains ambiguous. Germline V gene data show CDR1 as LNHNV and CDR2 as YYDKDF (reference sequence). Trimming pared 0 bases from V and 3 bases from J, leaving 12 bases between. This CDR3 contains 16 residues. The CDR3 protein is CATSRDLGPNNQPQHF. The DNA for the CDR3 is TGTGCCACCAGCAGAGATCTCGGTCCTAACAATCAGCCCCAGCATTTT.

In this sample, this clone turned up a few times. The J gene is TRBJ1-5, the V gene TRBV7-8, with 8 positions matching TRBD1. This CDR3 spans 14 amino acids. V dropped 1 base and J dropped 7; count of bases not matched to a gene: 3. Germline V gives CDR1 SGHVS, CDR2 FQNEAQ. CDR3 in amino acids: CASSLGTGKQPQHF. CDR3 in DNA: TGTGCCAGCAGCTTAGGGACAGGGAAGCAGCCCCAGCATTTT.

The V gene is TRBV20-1, the J gene TRBJ2-6; D unclear. This CDR3 comprises 13 residues. Germline V gene data show CDR1 as DFQATT and CDR2 as SNEGSKA (reference sequence). Trimming removed 3 bases at V and 1 base at J, with 4 bases between. As DNA, the CDR3 is TGCAGTGCTAGTGTATCTGGGGCCAACGTCCTGACTTTC. Protein: CSASVSGANVLTF.

The chain uses TRBV27 and TRBJ1-2; D gene unclear. The CDR3 length is 14 residues. V was cut by 11 bases and J by 4 bases, with 20 bases left in between. Germline loops: CDR1 MNHEY, CDR2 SMNVEV (reference sequence). The CDR3: CAAKSGAGGYGYTF. Written as DNA, the CDR3 is TGTGCCGCCAAATCGGGCGCCGGAGGCTATGGCTACACCTTC.

J is TRBJ2-2 and V is TRBV20-1, with D possibly matching TRBD1 (5 bases). The germline V and J ends were trimmed by 3 bases and 7 bases, with 12 bases remaining between them. Germline CDR1 reads DFQATT; CDR2 reads SNEGSKA (reference sequence). CDR3 size: 13 residues. CDR3 DNA: TGCAGTGCTAGTAAGGGGTCGGTCGGGGAGCTGTTTTTT. Protein: CSASKGSVGELFF.

V is TRBV9 and J is TRBJ2-7; possibly TRBD1 for D (6 bases). Germline V gene sequence: CDR1 SGDLS, CDR2 YYNGEE. The CDR3 has 14 residues. V lost 0 bases to trimming and J lost 2 bases, with 9 bases between them. The chain's CDR3 is CASSVEDSTYEQYF. CDR3 sequence (DNA): TGTGCCAGCAGCGTAGAGGACAGCACCTACGAGCAGTACTTC. The full variable domain, its missing parts supplied by reference TRBV9 and TRBJ2-7, is DSGVTQTPKHLITATGQRVTLRCSPRSGDLSVYWYQQSLDQGLQFLIQYYNGEERAKGNILERFSAQQFPDLHSELNLSSLELGDSALYFCASSVEDSTYEQYFGPGTRLTVT.

This clone came up a few times. The rearrangement joins TRBV7-3 to TRBJ1-2, with TRBD1 identical over 9 bases. V lost 0 bases to trimming and J lost 7 bases; unmatched junction nucleotides: 3. The CDR3 runs 14 residues. Germline V gene lookup returns CDR1 SGHTA and CDR2 FQGTGA. CDR3 bases: TGTGCCAGCAGCTTAACGGGACAGGGCTCTGGCTACACCTTC. Translating it yields CASSLTGQGSGYTF.

This clone has only one observation. This chain links TRBV3-1 (or the pseudogene TRBV3-2) with TRBJ1-2, with D maybe TRBD1 (5 bases). This CDR3 has 13 residues. Deletions cut 4 bases from V and 2 bases from J, with 8 bases between. The V gene's germline CDR1 is LGHDT and CDR2 YNNKEL (reference sequence). CDR3 protein: CASSRTRNYGYTF. The CDR3 nucleotides read TGTGCCAGCAGCCGGACACGAAACTATGGCTACACCTTC.

The table lists this clone with a few counts. The rearrangement uses TRBV6-4 and TRBJ2-4, with 8 nucleotides matching TRBD2. The CDR3 loop spans 14 amino acids. J gave up 7 bases and V 5 bases, and 7 bases lay outside the gene matches. Germline V lookup: CDR1 MRHNA, CDR2 SNTAGT. The CDR3 region has the DNA TGTGCCAGCAGTCCGGGACTAGAATCTAACATTCAGTACTTC. Its protein is CASSPGLESNIQYF.

The V call is TRBV6-5, the J call TRBJ1-4; TRBD1 aligns across 11 bases. V trimming: 2 bases; J trimming: 7 bases; junction bases outside the gene matches: 3. Germline loops: CDR1 MNHEY, CDR2 SVGAGI. The CDR3 has 15 amino acids. CDR3 in amino acids: CASSYGQGAREKLFF. The CDR3 DNA reads as TGTGCCAGCAGTTACGGACAGGGGGCGCGTGAAAAACTGTTTTTT.

The chain combines TRBV24-1 with TRBJ1-2; 8 bases match TRBD1. V shed 4 bases and J 6 bases; nucleotides not matched to a gene: 9. The CDR3 is made up of 15 amino acids. Germline V gene data show CDR1 as KGHDR and CDR2 as SFDVKD. The CDR3 sequence: CATSDPDRDFHGYTF. In DNA form, the CDR3 reads TGTGCCACCAGTGACCCGGACAGGGATTTCCATGGCTACACCTTC.

The rearrangement joins TRBV13 to TRBJ2-1; tentatively, D is TRBD1 (5 bases). The CDR3 is 14 amino acids. Germline assignment: CDR1 PRHDT and CDR2 FYEKMQ (reference sequence). With 3 bases removed from V and 2 bases from J, the gap between germline ends came to 8 bases. The CDR3 region has the DNA TGTGCCAGCAGCTTCCAGGGAACCTACAATGAGCAGTTCTTC. Translating gives CASSFQGTYNEQFF.

The V call is TRBV7-2, the J call TRBJ2-1, with TRBD1 as a possible D gene (5 bases). The CDR3 length is 16 residues. Per germline, CDR1 SGHTA and CDR2 FQGNSA. Trimming stripped 0 bases from V and 4 bases from J, with 13 bases between. DNA for the CDR3: TGTGCCAGCAGCTTAGCGTCAGGGAATTCTTACAATGAGCAGTTCTTC. Its protein product is CASSLASGNSYNEQFF.

CDR3 region: CASSLEYPLGANQPQHF. The CDR3 nucleotides read TGCGCCAGCAGCCTAGAATACCCCTTAGGGGCTAATCAGCCCCAGCATTTT. The chain links TRBV4-3 to TRBJ1-5; tentative D call: TRBD1 (5 bases). The length of the CDR3 is 17 residues. Germline V gene lookup returns CDR1 LGHNA and CDR2 YSLEER. V shed 4 bases and J shed 4 bases, with 20 bases lying between them.

Points on this clone: Other DNA sequences in the same sample also yield this CDR3. J is TRBJ2-3 and V is TRBV6-5; the D is unclear. The V gene's germline CDR1 is MNHEY and CDR2 SVGAGI. The CDR3 length is 12 residues. Trimming removed 6 bases at V and 2 bases at J, with 6 bases between. Here the CDR3 reads CASRHTTDTQYF. In DNA form, the CDR3 reads TGTGCCAGCAGGCACACCACAGATACGCAGTATTTT.

The chain joins TRBV27 to TRBJ1-4, with 7 bases fitting TRBD1. The CDR3 is 15 residues long. Germline-derived CDR1 and CDR2 are MNHEY and SMNVEV (reference sequence). With V trimmed by 6 bases and J by 7 bases, 11 bases remained unmatched. DNA of the CDR3: TGTGCCAGCAGCCCTCCCGACAGGGTCGGTGAAAAACTGTTTTTT. Its protein is CASSPPDRVGEKLFF.

This chain joins TRBV28 and TRBJ2-7, with D perhaps TRBD2 (7 bases). V lost 3 bases, J lost 1 base, and 16 bases lay in between. Germline V gives CDR1 MDHEN, CDR2 SYDVKM. The CDR3 runs to 16 residues. This CDR3 is CASSFGPGEGSYEQYF. The CDR3 nucleotides read TGTGCCAGCAGTTTTGGTCCAGGGGAGGGTTCCTACGAGCAGTACTTC.

The chain carries TRBV3-1 (or the pseudogene TRBV3-2) and TRBJ1-6; D possibly corresponds to TRBD1 (6 bases). CDR3 length: 16 amino acids. Germline V lookup: CDR1 LGHDT, CDR2 YNNKEL (reference sequence). Trimming removed 4 bases from V and 10 bases from J, with 20 bases in between. CDR3 sequence: CASSPPRGNLESPLHF. Here the CDR3 DNA reads TGTGCCAGCAGCCCACCCAGGGGAAACTTGGAGTCACCCCTCCACTTT.

The chain employs TRBV24-1 and TRBJ1-4; no clear D gene. Germline CDR1 reads KGHDR; CDR2 reads SFDVKD. The CDR3 is made up of 15 amino acids. Trimming removed 3 bases at V and 0 bases at J, with 7 bases between. CDR3 DNA: TGTGCCACCAGTGATGGCTCAGCAACTAATGAAAAACTGTTTTTT. It specifies CATSDGSATNEKLFF.

This sequence joins TRBV19 and TRBJ1-5, with a weak D call TRBD1 (6 bases). V was shortened by 6 bases and J by 4 bases, with 13 bases between the two germline ends. The CDR3 consists of 14 residues. The V gene's germline CDR1 is LNHDA and CDR2 SQIVND (reference sequence). The DNA for the CDR3 is TGTGCCAGTAGAAAGGACAGAACTAATCAGCCCCAGCATTTT. Translated: CASRKDRTNQPQHF.

This clone showed up just a few times. The chain links TRBV28 to TRBJ1-3; TRBD1 agrees at 7 bases. CDR3 length equals 14 residues. V lost 5 bases, J lost 3 bases, and 4 bases stayed unmatched. Germline CDR1 is MDHEN and CDR2 is SYDVKM. The CDR3 loop is CASSRDSNGNTIYF. The CDR3 coding sequence is TGTGCCAGCAGTCGGGACAGTAATGGAAACACCATATATTTT.

This chain connects TRBV18 to TRBJ2-7; 8 positions agree with TRBD1. The junction had 8 bases not matched to a gene; V was cut back by 5 bases and J by 2 bases. CDR1 KGHSH and CDR2 LQKENI come from the germline V gene. The CDR3 has 15 amino acids. The CDR3 DNA sequence: TGTGCCAGCTCATTACCGGGACAGGTAACCTACGAGCAGTACTTC. Amino acid sequence: CASSLPGQVTYEQYF.

The V call is TRBV5-1, the J call TRBJ1-2; possible D gene TRBD1, 6 bases. Germline V gene lookup returns CDR1 SGHRS and CDR2 YFSETQ. V was clipped by 5 bases and J by 7 bases, with 15 bases between them. This CDR3 is 13 amino acids long. CDR3 in DNA: TGCGCCAGCAGAGATGGACAGTCGGCTGGCTACACCTTC. It translates to CASRDGQSAGYTF.

The chain combines TRBV4-3 with TRBJ1-1, with 9 bases lining up with TRBD1. J gave up 7 bases and V 1 base, and 7 bases lay outside the gene matches. Germline loops: CDR1 LGHNA, CDR2 YSLEER. CDR3 length: 15 residues. CDR3 amino acids: CASSQGTGTGIEAFF. The CDR3 DNA reads as TGCGCCAGCAGCCAAGGAACCGGGACAGGGATTGAAGCTTTCTTT.

The chain's CDR3 is CASSAWGTGANEKLFF. As DNA, the CDR3 is TGTGCCAGCAGCGCCTGGGGGACAGGGGCTAATGAAAAACTGTTTTTT. This chain uses TRBV9 with TRBJ1-4, with 10 positions matching TRBD1. The CDR3 sequence is 16 residues long. Losses at the gene ends were 3 bases for V and 3 bases for J; bases not matched to a gene: 5. Germline CDR1 reads SGDLS; CDR2 reads YYNGEE.

CDR3 protein: CASSKQRTVEAFF. Written as DNA, the CDR3 is TGTGCCAGTAGTAAACAACGGACAGTTGAAGCTTTCTTT. The chain carries TRBV19 and TRBJ1-1, with a possible D match to TRBD1 (6 bases). With 4 bases removed from V and 7 bases from J, the gap between germline ends came to 13 bases. Germline values: CDR1 LNHDA, CDR2 SQIVND (reference sequence). CDR3 length: 13 residues.

CDR3 bases: TGTGCCAGCTCACGAGCCGGGTCCCTGGGTATCTACGAGCAGTACTTC. Residues: CASSRAGSLGIYEQYF. The chain employs TRBV18 and TRBJ2-7; D is unclear. The CDR3 runs 16 residues. CDR1 and CDR2 from the germline V gene are KGHSH and LQKENI. Trimming stripped 4 bases from V and 3 bases from J, with 19 bases between.

The V call is TRBV7-9, the J call TRBJ1-2; TRBD1 is a possible D gene (5 bases). CDR3 size: 16 residues. The V end was cut by 1 base, the J end by 2 bases, with 14 bases between. Germline loops: CDR1 SEHNR, CDR2 FQNEAQ (reference sequence). The DNA for the CDR3 is TGTGCCAGCAGCTTAGGGGGCGGCGGCACAAACTATGGCTACACCTTC. It yields the protein CASSLGGGGTNYGYTF.

This chain joins TRBV19 and TRBJ2-1; 15 bases agree with TRBD2. CDR1 LNHDA and CDR2 SQIVND come from the germline V gene (reference sequence). The CDR3 sequence is 19 residues long. V was clipped by 5 bases and J by 4 bases; unmatched bases: 12. CDR3 residues: CASSPTPGLAGGVYNEQFF. In nucleotides, the CDR3 is TGTGCCAGTAGTCCCACCCCGGGACTAGCGGGAGGTGTTTACAATGAGCAGTTCTTC.

V and J are TRBV4-3 and TRBJ2-7, with 7 bases fitting TRBD2. This CDR3 region has 14 residues. V lost 4 bases to trimming and J lost 6 bases; unmatched junction nucleotides: 9. The germline V gene encodes CDR1 LGHNA and CDR2 YSLEER. The CDR3 nucleotides are TGCGCCAGCAGCCCCCGTTGGGGGGGAGGCGAGCAGTACTTC. Its protein product is CASSPRWGGGEQYF.

The chain carries TRBV4-2 and TRBJ2-7; 11 bases agree with TRBD2. The CDR3 runs 17 residues. Germline-derived CDR1 and CDR2 are LGHNA and YNFKEQ. With V trimmed by 4 bases and J by 6 bases, 14 bases remained unmatched. The CDR3 DNA reads TGTGCCAGCAGCCCTAGCGGGGGGAGGGCCTTCGGGTCCGAGCAGTACTTC. The encoded protein is CASSPSGGRAFGSEQYF.

The chain uses TRBV4-2 and TRBJ2-5; 8 bases match TRBD2. With 3 bases clipped from V and 1 base from J, the junction kept 10 bases outside the gene matches. CDR1 is LGHNA and CDR2 is YNFKEQ in the germline V gene. The CDR3 is made up of 17 amino acids. The CDR3 DNA sequence: TGTGCCAGCAGCCATGGTGGGGACGGGGGGGGCCAAGAGACCCAGTACTTC. Translation gives CASSHGGDGGGQETQYF.